This T cell receptor (beta chain) comes out of a study of OX40 agonist ivuxolimab in advanced cancers. Overall study: Cohort: roughly 79% men, mean age around 60, aged roughly 23 to 90. Three patients, one with hepatocellular carcinoma and two with cutaneous melanoma, achieved partial responses.

The CDR3 runs to 15 residues. With 7 bases clipped from V and 0 bases from J, the junction kept 7 bases outside the gene matches. Germline V lookup: CDR1 SQVTM, CDR2 ANQGSEA. Sequencing used immunoSEQ multiplex PCR; TCRdb keeps in-frame clones, though not all of them. The sample gives almost 70,000 clones, 91% of which show up once; about 0.3% is in the top ten. This clone was found a few times. The specimen was CD4+ or CD8+ T cells sorted from blood, collected in a trial of the OX40 agonist ivuxolimab. This chain links TRBV29-1 with TRBJ2-4; 9 positions agree with TRBD2. This receptor was obtained from an adult with an advanced solid tumor such as melanoma, head and neck, liver or kidney cancer. CDR3 residues: CSAMTSGVAKNIQYF. CDR3 nucleotides: TGCAGCGCAATGACTAGCGGAGTAGCCAAAAACATTCAGTACTTC. Full variable domain (rest looked up from reference TRBV29-1 and TRBJ2-4): SAVISQKPSRDICQRGTSLTIQCQVDSQVTMMFWYRQQPGQSLTLIATANQGSEATYESGFVIDKFPISRPNLTFSTLTVSNMSPEDSSIYLCSAMTSGVAKNIQYFGAGTRLSVL.